The T cell receptor (beta chain) described here comes from a study of type 1 and type 2 diabetes patients. Across the whole study: The cohort mixed type 1 diabetes, type 2 diabetes and nondiabetic donors. Sequencing for the whole study yielded 18,976,912 paired-end reads.

PCR was run on genomic DNA. Amplification of the beta chain CDR3 used 30 forward and 13 reverse multiplex primers. TCRdb called the multiplex PCR reads again in MiXCR, with one record for every CDR3 protein. The data contain about 270,000 distinct CDR3 sequences, around 47% of them seen just once; the ten biggest clones take up 12% to 15%. Germline V CDR1 and CDR2: SGHTA, FQGNSA. The V end was cut by 2 bases, the J end by 1 base, with 11 bases between. The CDR3 totals 15 residues. Points on this clonotype: Its specificity is not known.

Study results and limitations: With limited T2D and control samples, some T1D-only expanded clones may not be T1D-specific. Age and gender were not matched between study groups, possibly biasing interpretation.

The specimen was peripheral blood mononuclear cells (PBMCs). This sequence was found in a man younger than 35 with type 2 diabetes. This chain uses TRBV7-2 with TRBJ1-1; no clear D gene. The CDR3 protein is CASSLRDRENTEAFF. In DNA, the CDR3 is TGTGCCAGCAGCTTAAGGGATAGGGAGAACACTGAAGCTTTCTTT.